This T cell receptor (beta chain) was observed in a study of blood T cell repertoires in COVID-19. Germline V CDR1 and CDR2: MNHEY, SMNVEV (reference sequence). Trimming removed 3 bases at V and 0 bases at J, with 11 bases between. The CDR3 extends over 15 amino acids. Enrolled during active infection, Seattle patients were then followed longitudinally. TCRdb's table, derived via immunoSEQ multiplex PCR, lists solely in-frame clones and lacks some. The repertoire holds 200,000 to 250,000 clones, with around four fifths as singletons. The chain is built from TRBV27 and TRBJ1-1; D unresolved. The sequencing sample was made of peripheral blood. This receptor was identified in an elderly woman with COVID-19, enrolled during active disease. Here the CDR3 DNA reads TGTGCCAGCAGTTTGTGGGCGCAAGTGAACACTGAAGCTTTCTTT. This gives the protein CASSLWAQVNTEAFF.